This T cell receptor beta chain is from a study of T-cell reconstitution after alpha-beta-depleted transplantation in children. V lost 2 bases to trimming and J lost 10 bases, with 9 bases between them. The germline V gene encodes CDR1 MNHEY and CDR2 SVGEGT. The CDR3 extends over 12 amino acids. Study results and limitations: Diversity and T-cell counts at one year after transplant derived mostly from new T cells. Alpha-beta T cells present about two months after transplant were reported to originate from several hundred expanded graft clones. Surviving recipient T cells and intrathymic progenitors accounted for some patients' high TCRbeta diversity at day 60.

Unique molecular identifiers tagged the TCRbeta library. From the PCR reads, TCRdb called clonotypes with MiXCR, one entry per CDR3 protein. The profile shows a few hundred thousand distinct CDR3 sequences, approximately 10% of them singletons. This clonotype was seen repeatedly, ten times or more. Antigen unknown. This sequence was found in a male patient between 2 and 15 years old who had a stem cell transplant for chronic granulomatous disease, so the T cells may come from the graft donor. This sample comprised peripheral blood, obtained 180 days after TCRalphabeta/CD19-depleted stem cell transplant. J is TRBJ2-1 and V is TRBV6-2 or TRBV6-3; no clear D gene. CDR3 nucleotide sequence: TGTGCCAGCAGTTACGATTTTAAGGAGCAGTTCTTC. Its protein product is CASSYDFKEQFF.